This T cell receptor (beta chain) was obtained from a study of shared clonotypes between healthy human individuals. Using immunoSEQ multiplex PCR, the repertoire was profiled, and TCRdb retains in-frame clones only, with some absent. The sample contains about 2 million clones, approximately 95% of which appear only once. In the naive CD8 group, cells lacked CD45RO and were positively selected for CCR7, so terminally differentiated effector memory CD45RA+ cells were left out. Germline V gene data show CDR1 as SGDLS and CDR2 as YYNGEE. The V end was cut by 0 bases, the J end by 2 bases, with 10 bases between. The CDR3 has 15 amino acids.

Sequenced sample: naive CD8+ T cells sorted from blood. V usage is TRBV9 and J usage is TRBJ2-3, with D unclear. This sequence originates from a man between 18 and 29 years old in good health. The CDR3 nucleotides read TGTGCCAGCAGCGTAGGACCGAGGCCCACAGATACGCAGTATTTT. Translated: CASSVGPRPTDTQYF.